The clone carrying this T cell receptor (beta chain) was picked up many times. TCRdb re-analysed the 5' RACE reads in MiXCR, keeping a single row per CDR3 protein. The sample consists of 65,000 to 75,000 distinct CDR3 sequences, roughly 4.4% of them appearing once. The record originates from a study of neurological immune-mediated disorders. This CDR3 spans 15 amino acids. V trimming: 6 bases; J trimming: 6 bases; junction bases outside the gene matches: 7. Source material: PBMCs. V gene TRBV12-3 or TRBV12-4 combines with J gene TRBJ2-1, with TRBD2 identical over 11 bases. This receptor was obtained from a woman in her sixties or seventies with multiple sclerosis. DNA for the CDR3: TGTGCCAGCAGCTTTACTAGCGGGAGAGGCAATGAGCAGTTCTTC. Its translation is CASSFTSGRGNEQFF.